The rows below give T cell receptor beta chains drawn from one sample of a study of T cells in Graves' hyperthyroidism and ophthalmopathy. TCRdb analysed the multiplex PCR reads with MiXCR anew, one entry per CDR3 protein. Of roughly 630,000 distinct CDR3 sequences in the sample, approximately 15% were seen once. Sequences were obtained from blood. All receptors derive from a young woman with Graves' hyperthyroidism. Each CDR3 is given without its conserved first and last residue.

V: TRBV27
length: 12
CDR3: ASSFGAGAYEQY

V: TRBV9
length: 12
CDR3: ASSSLGDKYEQF

V: TRBV7-6
length: 11
CDR3: ASSLVGGGEQY

V: TRBV12-3/TRBV12-4
length: 15
CDR3: ASSLMARGSLGNTQY

V: TRBV4-1
length: 13
CDR3: ASRTTSGVLDEQF

V: TRBV30
length: 12
CDR3: ARSVGGNTYEQY

V: TRBV20-1
length: 13
CDR3: SASRSSSGINTQY

V: TRBV18
length: 11
CDR3: ASSPREDYGYT

V: TRBV5-8
length: 13
CDR3: ASSLGDRVLTEAF

V: TRBV12-5
length: 17
CDR3: ASGRSRLAGVGNTGELF

V: TRBV12-5
length: 13
CDR3: ASGSTGTATDTQY

V: TRBV7-2
length: 15
CDR3: ASSEGTSGSRADTQY

V: TRBV28
length: 13
CDR3: ASSSSGTGFVGYT

V: TRBV28
length: 18
CDR3: ASSFPTGSGAASYNSPLH

V: TRBV7-6
length: 16
CDR3: ASSRMKTGGYSTDTQY

V: TRBV3-1
length: 15
CDR3: ASSQAASPLSYNEQF

V: TRBV29-1
length: 9
CDR3: SVDSGAEAF

V: TRBV7-2
length: 12
CDR3: ASSLVAGIPEAF

V: TRBV13
length: 14
CDR3: ASSLQQFLSGNTIY

V: TRBV27
length: 12
CDR3: ASSLLQGADTQY

V: TRBV12-3/TRBV12-4
length: 13
CDR3: ASSRRGRVTDTQY

V: TRBV20-1
length: 13
CDR3: SANYQREGPYEQY

V: TRBV3-1
length: 10
CDR3: ASSLRFGEWF

V: TRBV7-2
length: 17
CDR3: ASSLRRLAGDRWYNEQF

V: TRBV12-5
length: 12
CDR3: ASGLTGGQETQY

V: TRBV15
length: 13
CDR3: ATSRGTPLNQPQH

V: TRBV12-5
length: 15
CDR3: ASGLDAGTGGPGELF

V: TRBV5-1
length: 12
CDR3: ASSSTRSGNEQY

V: TRBV20-1
length: 14
CDR3: SARDPLAGEVDTQY

V: TRBV10-3
length: 12
CDR3: AISESTGVYEQY

V: TRBV11-2
length: 13
CDR3: ASSLVSVRTNTQY

V: TRBV6-1
length: 12
CDR3: ASTRDRFGQPQH

V: TRBV6-1
length: 12
CDR3: ASSFVSGRDEAF

V: TRBV5-4
length: 13
CDR3: ASSPGGQMTYEQY

V: TRBV28
length: 11
CDR3: ASSLGHRYEQY

V: TRBV11-2
length: 13
CDR3: ASSLILSSYNEQF

V: TRBV7-9
length: 13
CDR3: ASSSREGGGSPLH

V: TRBV30
length: 16
CDR3: AWSVLRMTSGTGETQY

V: TRBV12-5
length: 13
CDR3: ASGFWTGGTDTQY

V: TRBV10-3
length: 15
CDR3: AILESRTGGEDQPQH

V: TRBV12-3/TRBV12-4
length: 13
CDR3: ASSLSGVEVVTQY

V: TRBV7-9
length: 13
CDR3: ASSPLGGSNEKLF

V: TRBV10-3
length: 12
CDR3: AISSLEYQETQY

V: TRBV28
length: 11
CDR3: ASSVGQDYEQY

V: TRBV11-3
length: 17
CDR3: ASSSPGVAGEGLEETQY

V: TRBV18
length: 12
CDR3: ASSPGTSAGEQY

V: TRBV2
length: 14
CDR3: ASSPPGGGRYNEQF

V: TRBV27
length: 15
CDR3: ASSFVGTSGRTDTQY

V: TRBV7-2
length: 11
CDR3: ASSTSGVGEQF

V: TRBV27
length: 11
CDR3: ASRWDRGSEQY